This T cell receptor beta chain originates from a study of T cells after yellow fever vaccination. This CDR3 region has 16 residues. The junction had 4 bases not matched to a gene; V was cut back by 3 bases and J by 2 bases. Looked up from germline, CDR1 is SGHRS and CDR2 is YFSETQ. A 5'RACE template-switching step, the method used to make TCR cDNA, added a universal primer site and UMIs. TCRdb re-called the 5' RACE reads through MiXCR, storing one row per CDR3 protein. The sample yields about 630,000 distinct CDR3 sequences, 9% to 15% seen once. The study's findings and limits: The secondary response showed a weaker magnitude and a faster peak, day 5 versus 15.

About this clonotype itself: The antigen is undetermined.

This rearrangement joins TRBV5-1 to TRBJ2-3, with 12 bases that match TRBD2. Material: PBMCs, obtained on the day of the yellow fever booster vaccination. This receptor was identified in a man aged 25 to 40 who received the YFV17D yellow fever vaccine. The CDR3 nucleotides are TGCGCCAGCAGCTACCTAGCGGGAGGGAACACAGATACGCAGTATTTT. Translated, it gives CASSYLAGGNTDTQYF.